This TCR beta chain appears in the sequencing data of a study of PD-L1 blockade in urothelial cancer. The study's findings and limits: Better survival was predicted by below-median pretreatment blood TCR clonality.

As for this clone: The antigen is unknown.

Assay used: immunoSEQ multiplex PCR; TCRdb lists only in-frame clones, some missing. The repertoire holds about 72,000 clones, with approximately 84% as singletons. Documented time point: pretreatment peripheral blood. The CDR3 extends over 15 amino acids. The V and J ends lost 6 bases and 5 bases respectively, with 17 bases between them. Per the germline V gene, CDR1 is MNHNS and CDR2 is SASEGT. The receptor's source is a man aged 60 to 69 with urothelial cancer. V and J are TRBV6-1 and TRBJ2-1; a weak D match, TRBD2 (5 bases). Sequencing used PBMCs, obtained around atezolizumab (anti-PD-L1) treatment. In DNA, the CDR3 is TGTGCCAGCAGCAGACATCGTTCGGGGAACAATGAGCAGTTCTTC. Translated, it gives CASSRHRSGNNEQFF.